A selection of T cell receptor beta chains follows, all from one sample in a study of identical twins. One entry per CDR3 protein results from TCRdb running MiXCR on the 5' RACE reads. Among hundreds of thousands of distinct CDR3 sequences listed, 7% to 7.5% were seen once. These data also featured in a second study, about yellow fever vaccine responses in identical twins.

What was sequenced was PBMCs. These receptors all stem from a woman aged 18 to 35 in good health. Each CDR3 is given without its conserved first and last residue. A D gene is named only where the DNA matches it firmly. For some rows the clone size is stated as once, few or many, or as a class when expanded; others skip it.

v_gene	d_gene	j_gene	abundance	CDR3aa
TRBV28	TRBD2	TRBJ2-7	few	ASSATSGRDYEQY
TRBV12-3/TRBV12-4	.	TRBJ2-3	many	ASSLRSLSTDTQY
TRBV2	.	TRBJ2-7	few	ASSVTTGILAYEQY
TRBV6-1	TRBD2	TRBJ2-1	few	ASRPGTSGNNEQF
TRBV6-5	.	TRBJ1-2	many	ASSYGQGIGGYT
TRBV29-1	.	TRBJ2-5	.	SVGGQFQETQY
TRBV24-1	.	TRBJ2-3	.	ATSGLTRGGVRTDTQY
TRBV4-1	TRBD1	TRBJ1-5	many	ASSQGTGINQPQH
TRBV5-1	.	TRBJ2-3	many	ASSLARGVGTDTQY
TRBV5-1	.	TRBJ2-5	many	ASSLGTSRETQY
TRBV3-1	TRBD1	TRBJ1-2	many	ASSHPGQGRGGYT
TRBV6-1	TRBD2	TRBJ2-3	many	ASTGSGGASTDTQY
TRBV6-1	TRBD1	TRBJ1-4	few	ASTRGLYEKLF
TRBV12-3/TRBV12-4	TRBD1	TRBJ1-1	.	ASSWAGGWTF
TRBV20-1	.	TRBJ2-7	.	SASSPARGAEQY
TRBV28	TRBD2	TRBJ2-1	few	ASSLETSGRGYNEQF
TRBV6-2/TRBV6-3	TRBD2	TRBJ2-1	few	ASSGTSGSPGYEQF
TRBV11-2	.	TRBJ1-1	.	ASSLDGTPNTEAF
TRBV20-1	.	TRBJ1-2	.	SARDSQLPRVRD
TRBV9	TRBD1	TRBJ2-5	few	ASSVGQGNQETQY